This passage covers 21 T cell receptor beta chains from one sample sequenced in a study of blood T cells in healthy people across ages. Alongside a J-beta primer mix, a sample-barcoded 5' primer served in a second PCR lasting roughly 6 to 11 cycles. TCRdb passed the 5' RACE reads through MiXCR, listing each CDR3 protein once. The table includes fewer than 700,000 distinct CDR3 sequences, around 41% detected once. The sequencing sample was made of blood. These receptors all stem from a man older than 75 in good health.

Note on this clonotype: Possible read error: a much larger clone is one base away. This chain connects TRBV15 to TRBJ2-7, with TRBD2 identical over 7 bases. J gave up 7 bases and V 8 bases, and 14 bases lay outside the gene matches. Germline CDR1 is LNHNV and CDR2 is YYDKDF (reference sequence). CDR3 length: 14 amino acids. The DNA for the CDR3 is TGTGCCACCGGAGACAGCAGCGGGGCGCAGGAGCAGTACTTC. Encoded protein: CATGDSSGAQEQYF.

This clonotype was detected only a few times. The V and J genes are TRBV7-2 and TRBJ2-4; no definite D call. Germline V gene data show CDR1 as SGHTA and CDR2 as FQGNSA. Between the trimmed V and J ends, which lost 6 bases and 1 base, there was a span of 10 bases. This CDR3 has 14 amino acids. For the CDR3, the DNA is TGTGCCAGCAGGACAACCTCGGCCAAAAACATTCAGTACTTC. Amino acid sequence: CASRTTSAKNIQYF.

The genes are TRBV24-1 and TRBJ2-3; D gene ambiguous. The CDR3 runs 13 residues. From germline, CDR1 is KGHDR and CDR2 SFDVKD. Trimming shortened V by 5 bases and J by 5 bases, and 10 bases separated the two germline ends. CDR3 in amino acids: CATSVNGGDTQYF. CDR3 sequence (DNA): TGTGCCACCAGTGTGAATGGCGGAGATACGCAGTATTTT.

V gene TRBV7-8 combines with J gene TRBJ2-3; D is uncertain. The CDR3 has 15 amino acids. V was pared by 1 base and J by 2 bases, with 10 bases between. Per germline, CDR1 SGHVS and CDR2 FQNEAQ. The CDR3 bases are TGTGCCAGCAGCTTAGTATCCTTATACACAGATACGCAGTATTTT. Translated: CASSLVSLYTDTQYF. The full variable domain, completed using reference TRBV7-8 and TRBJ2-3, is GAGVSQSPRYKVAKRGQDVALRCDPISGHVSLFWYQQALGQGPEFLTYFQNEAQLDKSGLPSDRFFAERPEGSVSTLKIQRTQQEDSAVYLCASSLVSLYTDTQYFGPGTRLTVL.

This clonotype was recorded only once. The chain carries TRBV27 and TRBJ1-4, with D perhaps TRBD1 (5 bases). In germline, CDR1 is MNHEY, CDR2 SMNVEV (reference sequence). The CDR3 is 15 residues long. V lost 6 bases, J lost 8 bases, and 19 bases lay in between. This CDR3 is CASRPSGAQGEKLFF. CDR3 bases: TGTGCCAGCAGACCCTCCGGGGCCCAGGGCGAAAAACTGTTTTTT. The whole variable domain, remainder taken from reference TRBV27 and TRBJ1-4, is EAQVTQNPRYLITVTGKKLTVTCSQNMNHEYMSWYRQDPGLGLRQIYYSMNVEVTDKGDVPEGYKVSRKEKRNFPLILESPSPNQTSLYFCASRPSGAQGEKLFFGSGTQLSVL.

This clonotype was observed a handful of times. This chain connects TRBV20-1 to TRBJ1-6, with D possibly being TRBD1 (5 bases). The length of the CDR3 is 16 residues. V lost 0 bases and J 4 bases, leaving 13 bases between the germline ends. Germline V gives CDR1 DFQATT, CDR2 SNEGSKA (reference sequence). The CDR3 loop reads CSAREGLRQYNSPLHF. CDR3 in DNA: TGCAGTGCTAGAGAGGGGCTGAGACAGTATAATTCACCCCTCCACTTT.

The J gene is TRBJ2-7, the V gene TRBV15; the D is unclear. The CDR3 contains 15 residues. Per germline, CDR1 LNHNV and CDR2 YYDKDF (reference sequence). Trimming took off 5 bases at V and 7 bases at J, with 21 bases between the two ends. This chain's CDR3 is CATSFRNRPTGEQYF. The CDR3 DNA is TGTGCCACCAGCTTCCGGAACCGTCCAACCGGAGAGCAGTACTTC.

This clonotype was seen a handful of times. The rearrangement joins TRBV20-1 to TRBJ2-3; 8 nucleotides line up with TRBD1. The CDR3 is 12 amino acids. Germline V gene lookup returns CDR1 DFQATT and CDR2 SNEGSKA (reference sequence). Trimming took 6 bases from V and 4 from J; bases not matched to a gene: 3. The CDR3 loop reads CSAKQGADTQYF. DNA for the CDR3: TGCAGTGCAAAACAGGGGGCAGATACGCAGTATTTT.

This clonotype has more than one count but fewer than ten. V gene TRBV20-1 combines with J gene TRBJ1-2; D is unclear. Germline-derived CDR1 and CDR2 are DFQATT and SNEGSKA (reference sequence). Trimming took off 3 bases at V and 9 bases at J, with 20 bases between the two ends. This CDR3 contains 14 residues. CDR3 protein: CSASKTDTLGSYTF. CDR3 sequence (DNA): TGCAGTGCTAGCAAGACTGACACCCTGGGTAGCTACACCTTC.

This clonotype appeared a few times. The chain links TRBV7-2 to TRBJ2-1, with TRBD2 identical over 10 bases. Germline V gives CDR1 SGHTA, CDR2 FQGNSA. This CDR3 spans 17 amino acids. The J segment lost 1 base and the V segment lost 8 bases, leaving 11 bases of the junction unmatched. Written as DNA, the CDR3 is TGTGCCAGCTCGGGGCAAGCGGGAGGGGGGTCCTACAATGAGCAGTTCTTC. It codes for CASSGQAGGGSYNEQFF.

This clonotype occurred once. This chain links TRBV29-1 with TRBJ1-1; no definite D call. The V end lost 4 bases, the J end lost 4 bases, and 10 bases lay between the germline ends. Germline values: CDR1 SQVTM, CDR2 ANQGSEA. The CDR3 extends over 12 amino acids. The CDR3 bases are TGCAGCGTTGGGCGGGCGGGCACTGAAGCTTTCTTT. Amino acid sequence: CSVGRAGTEAFF.

This sequence joins TRBV6-5 and TRBJ1-6, with TRBD1 as a possible D gene (5 bases). Germline CDR1 MNHEY, CDR2 SVGAGI. CDR3 length: 17 amino acids. Deletions cut 4 bases from V and 4 bases from J, with 17 bases between. CDR3 nucleotides: TGTGCCAGCAGTTCCTCTCTTAGGGGAGCGTATAATTCACCCCTCCACTTT. Translated, it gives CASSSSLRGAYNSPLHF.

Concerning this clonotype itself: A much larger clone lies one base from this, so it may be a read error. The V and J genes are TRBV4-1 and TRBJ2-3, with D perhaps TRBD1 or TRBD2 (5 bases each). The CDR3 contains 16 residues. The germline V gene encodes CDR1 MGHRA and CDR2 YSYEKL. The CDR3 DNA follows: TGCGCCAGCAGCCAAACCGGGACCCCAGCCACAGGTACGCAGTATTTT. Protein sequence: CASSQTGTPATGTQYF.

This chain connects TRBV6-2 or TRBV6-3 to TRBJ2-1; no clear D gene. Per germline, CDR1 MNHEY and CDR2 SVGEGT. V was cut by 2 bases and J by 11 bases, with 10 bases left in between. The length of the CDR3 is 12 residues. CDR3 protein: CASSYEALKQFF. The CDR3 coding sequence is TGTGCCAGCAGTTACGAGGCTCTAAAGCAGTTCTTC.

This rearrangement joins TRBV12-5 to TRBJ1-2, with a tentative D call TRBD1 (5 bases). This CDR3 has 15 amino acids. Trimming removed 2 bases from V and 2 bases from J, with 12 bases in between. Germline assignment: CDR1 LGHNT and CDR2 FRNRAP. CDR3 DNA: TGTGCTAGTGGTTTGTCCCAGGGAGTAAACTATGGCTACACCTTC. As protein: CASGLSQGVNYGYTF.

This clonotype was found a few times. The V gene is TRBV2, the J gene TRBJ1-2; 7 bases map to TRBD1. CDR3 length equals 13 residues. Trimming removed 4 bases from V and 4 bases from J; junction bases left unmatched: 3. Germline CDR1 and CDR2: SNHLY and FYNNEI. CDR3 sequence reads: CASSGQGSYGYTF. The DNA of the CDR3 is TGTGCCAGCAGTGGACAGGGCAGCTATGGCTACACCTTC.

The sample holds a few counts of this clonotype. This chain connects TRBV7-2 to TRBJ2-7, with 10 nucleotides matching TRBD2. Per the germline V gene, CDR1 is SGHTA and CDR2 is FQGNSA. CDR3 size: 16 residues. V dropped 0 bases and J dropped 5; count of bases not matched to a gene: 7. DNA of the CDR3: TGTGCCAGCAGCTTAGCGAGTCTAGCGGGAGCCCACGAGCAGTACTTC. Amino acid sequence: CASSLASLAGAHEQYF.

The chain recombines TRBV9 with TRBJ2-2; 8 bases agree with TRBD1. CDR1 and CDR2 (germline): SGDLS, YYNGEE. The CDR3 runs 17 residues. V lost 0 bases, J lost 6 bases, and 10 bases stayed unmatched. CDR3 DNA sequence: TGTGCCAGCAGCGTAGGAGTGGACAGGGTAACATCCGGGGAGCTGTTTTTT. This translates into CASSVGVDRVTSGELFF.

As for this clonotype: At one of its ends the junction is not consistent with the germline gene, which may arise from a read error. The chain employs TRBV9 and TRBJ1-5; D not resolved. The germline gives CDR1 SGDLS, CDR2 YYNGEE. The CDR3 spans 15 residues. The DNA for the CDR3 is TGTACCAGCAGCGTAGGCCCGGGTGGCAATCAGCCCCAGCATTTT. It specifies CTSSVGPGGNQPQHF.

The chain joins TRBV25-1 to TRBJ2-7; D may be TRBD2 (7 bases). The germline gives CDR1 MGHDK, CDR2 SYGVNS. The CDR3 has 15 residues. V shed 5 bases and J shed 3 bases, with 17 bases lying between them. The CDR3 protein is CASSPMRGGLYEQYF. CDR3 DNA sequence: TGTGCCAGCAGTCCTATGAGGGGGGGACTCTACGAGCAGTACTTC.

Details on this clonotype: Relative to the germline gene, one junction end is altered; a read error may explain this. The J gene is TRBJ2-7, the V gene TRBV7-2; no clear D. This CDR3 contains 13 residues. The V gene's germline CDR1 is SGHTA and CDR2 FQGNSA. CDR3 DNA: TGTGCCGGCAGCTTAACACAGAACTACGAGCAGTACTTC. Protein: CAGSLTQNYEQYF.